The entry below gives a single T cell receptor beta chain sequence along with its context. CDR3 size: 17 residues. CDR1 and CDR2 (germline): LNHDA, SQIVND (reference sequence). The V end lost 5 bases, the J end lost 5 bases, and 23 bases lay between the germline ends. As originally analysed: Estimation of nucleated cell counts relied on the amplification of reference gene primers. Libraries were prepared by immunoSEQ multiplex PCR; TCRdb keeps only in-frame clonotypes and omits some of them. V, J and clone size reflect that table, while D and trimming were determined from the DNA. The table records about 100,000 clones, 70% to 90% of them present only once. The sample belongs to a study of blood T cell repertoires in COVID-19.

The chain has TRBV19 and TRBJ2-3; a possible D gene is TRBD1 (6 bases). The TCR sequence derives from a human donor in a cohort sampled during active COVID-19. Input material: peripheral blood. The CDR3 coding sequence is TGTGCCAGTAGTCAAACGCCCGGGACACCTTTACTAGATACGCAGTATTTT. As protein: CASSQTPGTPLLDTQYF.